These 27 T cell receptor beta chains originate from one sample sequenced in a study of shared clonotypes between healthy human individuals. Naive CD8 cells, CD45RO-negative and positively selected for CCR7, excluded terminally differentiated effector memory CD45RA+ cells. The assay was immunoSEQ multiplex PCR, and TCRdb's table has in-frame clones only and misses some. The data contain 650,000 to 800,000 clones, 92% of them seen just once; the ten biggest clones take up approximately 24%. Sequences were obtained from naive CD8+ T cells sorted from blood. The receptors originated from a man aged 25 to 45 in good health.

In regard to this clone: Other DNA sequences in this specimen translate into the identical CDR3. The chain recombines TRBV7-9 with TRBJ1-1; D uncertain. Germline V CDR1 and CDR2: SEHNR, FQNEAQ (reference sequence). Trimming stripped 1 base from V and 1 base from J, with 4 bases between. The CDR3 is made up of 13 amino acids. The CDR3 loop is CASSLGQNTEAFF. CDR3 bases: TGTGCCAGCAGCTTAGGTCAGAACACTGAAGCTTTCTTT.

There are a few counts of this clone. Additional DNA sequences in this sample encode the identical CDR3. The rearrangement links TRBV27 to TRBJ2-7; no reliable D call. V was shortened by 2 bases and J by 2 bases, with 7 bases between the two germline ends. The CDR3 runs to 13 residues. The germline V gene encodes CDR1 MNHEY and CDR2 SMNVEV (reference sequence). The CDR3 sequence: CASSLTGPYEQYF. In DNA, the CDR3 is TGTGCCAGCAGTTTAACGGGTCCCTACGAGCAGTACTTC.

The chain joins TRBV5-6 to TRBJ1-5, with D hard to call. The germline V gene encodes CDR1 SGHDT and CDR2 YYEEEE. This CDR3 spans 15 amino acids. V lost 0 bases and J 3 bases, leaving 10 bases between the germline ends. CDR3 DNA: TGTGCCAGCAGCTTGGCGCCAGGCCCCAATCAGCCCCAGCATTTT. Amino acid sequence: CASSLAPGPNQPQHF.

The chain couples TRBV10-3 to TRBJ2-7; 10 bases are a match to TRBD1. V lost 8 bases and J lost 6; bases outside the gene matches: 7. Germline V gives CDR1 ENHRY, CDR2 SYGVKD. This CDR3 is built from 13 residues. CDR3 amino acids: CAISPGQGGEQYF. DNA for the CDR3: TGTGCCATCTCCCCCGGACAGGGGGGCGAGCAGTACTTC.

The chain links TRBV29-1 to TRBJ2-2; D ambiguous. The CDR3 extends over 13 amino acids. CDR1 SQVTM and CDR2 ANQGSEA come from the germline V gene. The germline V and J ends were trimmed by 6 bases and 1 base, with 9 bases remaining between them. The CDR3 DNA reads TGCAGCGTCACAGAGATGAACACCGGGGAGCTGTTTTTT. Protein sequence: CSVTEMNTGELFF.

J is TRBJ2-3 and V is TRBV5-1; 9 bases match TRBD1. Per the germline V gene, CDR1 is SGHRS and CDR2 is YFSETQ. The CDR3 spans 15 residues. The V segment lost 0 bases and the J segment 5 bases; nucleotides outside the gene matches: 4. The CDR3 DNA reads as TGCGCCAGCAGCTTGGCCTTGGACAGGGGAGATACGCAGTATTTT. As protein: CASSLALDRGDTQYF.

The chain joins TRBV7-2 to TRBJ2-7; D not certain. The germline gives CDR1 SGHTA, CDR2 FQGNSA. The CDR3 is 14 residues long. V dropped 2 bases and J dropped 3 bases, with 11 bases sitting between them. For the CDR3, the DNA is TGTGCCAGCAGCTTAAGTCTCGAGGTCTACGAGCAGTACTTC. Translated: CASSLSLEVYEQYF.

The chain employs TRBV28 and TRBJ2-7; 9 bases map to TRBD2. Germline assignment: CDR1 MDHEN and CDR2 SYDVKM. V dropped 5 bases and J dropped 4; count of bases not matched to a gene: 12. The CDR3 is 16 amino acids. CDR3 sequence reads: CASSRTGTSSGYEQYF. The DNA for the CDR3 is TGTGCCAGCAGTCGTACGGGGACTAGCTCGGGATACGAGCAGTACTTC.

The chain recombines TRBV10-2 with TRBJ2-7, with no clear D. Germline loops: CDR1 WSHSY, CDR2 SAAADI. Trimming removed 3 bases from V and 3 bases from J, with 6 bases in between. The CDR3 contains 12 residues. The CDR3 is CASSDPFYEQYF. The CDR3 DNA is TGCGCCAGCAGTGACCCCTTCTACGAGCAGTACTTC.

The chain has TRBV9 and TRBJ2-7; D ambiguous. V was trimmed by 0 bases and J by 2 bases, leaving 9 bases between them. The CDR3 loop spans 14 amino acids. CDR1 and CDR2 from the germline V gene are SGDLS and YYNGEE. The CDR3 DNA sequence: TGTGCCAGCAGCGTAGGGGGAAATACCTACGAGCAGTACTTC. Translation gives CASSVGGNTYEQYF.

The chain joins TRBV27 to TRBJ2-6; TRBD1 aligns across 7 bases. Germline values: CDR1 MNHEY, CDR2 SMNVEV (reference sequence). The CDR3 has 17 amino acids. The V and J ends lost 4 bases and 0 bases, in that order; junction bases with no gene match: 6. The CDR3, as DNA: TGTGCCAGCAGTTACCCCACAGGGGACTCTGGGGCCAACGTCCTGACTTTC. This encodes CASSYPTGDSGANVLTF.

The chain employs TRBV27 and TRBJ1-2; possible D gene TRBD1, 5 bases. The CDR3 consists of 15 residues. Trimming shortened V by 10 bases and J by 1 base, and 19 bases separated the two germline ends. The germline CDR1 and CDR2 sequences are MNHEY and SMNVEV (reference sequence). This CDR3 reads CATRPTRAINYGYTF. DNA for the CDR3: TGTGCCACCCGTCCGACCAGGGCAATTAACTATGGCTACACCTTC.

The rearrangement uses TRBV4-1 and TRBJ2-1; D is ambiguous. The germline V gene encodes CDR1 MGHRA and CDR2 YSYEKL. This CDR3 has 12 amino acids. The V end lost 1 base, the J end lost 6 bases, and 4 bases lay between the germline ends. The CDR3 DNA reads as TGCGCCAGCAGCCAAGGCCCCAATGAGCAGTTCTTC. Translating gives CASSQGPNEQFF.

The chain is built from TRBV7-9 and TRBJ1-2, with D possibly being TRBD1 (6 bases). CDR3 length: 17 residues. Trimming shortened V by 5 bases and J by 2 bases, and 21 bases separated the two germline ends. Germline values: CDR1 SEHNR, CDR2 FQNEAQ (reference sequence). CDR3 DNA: TGTGCCAGCAGCCCACCACTTACAGGGATTAAAAACTATGGCTACACCTTC. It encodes CASSPPLTGIKNYGYTF.

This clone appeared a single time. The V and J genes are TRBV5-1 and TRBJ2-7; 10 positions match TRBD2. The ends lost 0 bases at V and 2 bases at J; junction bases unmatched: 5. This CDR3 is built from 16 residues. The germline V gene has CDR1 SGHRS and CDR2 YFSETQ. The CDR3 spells CASSLAPSGSTYEQYF. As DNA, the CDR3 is TGCGCCAGCAGCTTGGCCCCTAGCGGGAGTACCTACGAGCAGTACTTC.

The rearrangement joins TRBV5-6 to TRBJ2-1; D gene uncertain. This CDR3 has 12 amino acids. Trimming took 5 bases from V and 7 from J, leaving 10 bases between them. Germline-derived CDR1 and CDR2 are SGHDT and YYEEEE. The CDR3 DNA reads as TGTGCCAGCAGTTACTACGGGAATGAGCAGTTCTTC. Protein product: CASSYYGNEQFF.

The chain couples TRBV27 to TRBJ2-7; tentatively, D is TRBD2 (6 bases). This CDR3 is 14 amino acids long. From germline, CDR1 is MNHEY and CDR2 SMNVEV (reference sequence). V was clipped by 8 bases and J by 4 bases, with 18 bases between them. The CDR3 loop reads CASAPKRAGYEQYF. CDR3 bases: TGTGCCAGCGCACCCAAACGGGCGGGATACGAGCAGTACTTC.

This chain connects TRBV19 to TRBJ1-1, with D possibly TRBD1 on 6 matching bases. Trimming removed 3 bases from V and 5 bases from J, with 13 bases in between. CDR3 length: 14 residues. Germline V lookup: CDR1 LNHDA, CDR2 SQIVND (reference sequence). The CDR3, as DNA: TGTGCCAGTAGTATTCGAGACAGGAGTACTGAAGCTTTCTTT. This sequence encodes CASSIRDRSTEAFF.

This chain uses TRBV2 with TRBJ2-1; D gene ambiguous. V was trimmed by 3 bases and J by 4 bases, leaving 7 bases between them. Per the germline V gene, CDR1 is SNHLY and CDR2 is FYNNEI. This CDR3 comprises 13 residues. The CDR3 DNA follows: TGTGCCAGCAGTGATCTGCGGTACAATGAGCAGTTCTTC. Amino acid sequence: CASSDLRYNEQFF.

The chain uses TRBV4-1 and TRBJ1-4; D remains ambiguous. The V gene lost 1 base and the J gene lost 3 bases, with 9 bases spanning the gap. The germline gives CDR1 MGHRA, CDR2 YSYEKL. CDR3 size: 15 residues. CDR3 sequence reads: CASSQGEVPNEKLFF. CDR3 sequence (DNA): TGCGCCAGCAGCCAAGGGGAGGTTCCTAATGAAAAACTGTTTTTT.

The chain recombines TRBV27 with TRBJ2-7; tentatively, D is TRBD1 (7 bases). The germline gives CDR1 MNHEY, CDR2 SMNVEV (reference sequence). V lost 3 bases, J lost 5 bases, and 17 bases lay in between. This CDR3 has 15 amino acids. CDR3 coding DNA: TGTGCCAGCAGTTTTTGGGGGCAGGGGGGAAACGAGCAGTACTTC. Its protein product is CASSFWGQGGNEQYF.

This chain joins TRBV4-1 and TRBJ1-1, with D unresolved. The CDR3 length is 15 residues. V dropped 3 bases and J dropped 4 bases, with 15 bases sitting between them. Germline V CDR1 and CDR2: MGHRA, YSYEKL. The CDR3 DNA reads TGCGCCAGCAGCCAGTCGGTCCAGGTGGGCACTGAAGCTTTCTTT. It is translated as CASSQSVQVGTEAFF.

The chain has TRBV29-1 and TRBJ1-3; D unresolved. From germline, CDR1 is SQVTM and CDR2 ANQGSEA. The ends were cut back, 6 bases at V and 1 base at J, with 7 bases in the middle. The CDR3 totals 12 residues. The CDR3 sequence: CSVRESGNTIYF. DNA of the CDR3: TGCAGCGTCCGGGAATCTGGAAACACCATATATTTT. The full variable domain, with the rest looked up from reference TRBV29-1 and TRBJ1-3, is SAVISQKPSRDICQRGTSLTIQCQVDSQVTMMFWYRQQPGQSLTLIATANQGSEATYESGFVIDKFPISRPNLTFSTLTVSNMSPEDSSIYLCSVRESGNTIYFGEGSWLTVV.

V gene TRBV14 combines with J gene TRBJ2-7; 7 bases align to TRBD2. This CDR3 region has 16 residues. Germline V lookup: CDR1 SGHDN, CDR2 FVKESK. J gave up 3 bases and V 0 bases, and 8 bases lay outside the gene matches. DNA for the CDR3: TGTGCCAGCAGCCAAGAGATTGGGCTAGCGGTCTACGAGCAGTACTTC. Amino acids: CASSQEIGLAVYEQYF.

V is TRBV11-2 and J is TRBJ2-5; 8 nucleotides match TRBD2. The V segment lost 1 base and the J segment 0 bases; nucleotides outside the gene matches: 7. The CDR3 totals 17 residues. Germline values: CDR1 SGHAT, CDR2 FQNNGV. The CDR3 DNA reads TGTGCCAGCAGCTTAGTTGGGTCGGGAGGGTACCAAGAGACCCAGTACTTC. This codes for CASSLVGSGGYQETQYF.

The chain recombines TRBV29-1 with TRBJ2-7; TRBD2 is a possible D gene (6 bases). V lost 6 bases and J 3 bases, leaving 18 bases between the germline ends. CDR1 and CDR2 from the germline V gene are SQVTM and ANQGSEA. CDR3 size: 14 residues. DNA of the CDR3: TGCAGCGTCCAAACGGACTATCGGGTCTACGAGCAGTACTTC. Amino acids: CSVQTDYRVYEQYF.

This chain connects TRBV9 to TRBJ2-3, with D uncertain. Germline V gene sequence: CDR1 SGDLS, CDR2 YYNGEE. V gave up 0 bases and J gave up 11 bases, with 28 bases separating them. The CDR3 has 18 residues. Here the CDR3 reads CASSVGLIAETLGGEQYF. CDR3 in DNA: TGTGCCAGCAGCGTAGGACTGATTGCGGAGACCCTTGGCGGTGAGCAGTATTTT.